This T cell receptor (beta chain) was captured by sequencing in a study of T cells in Graves' hyperthyroidism and ophthalmopathy. RNA transcripts were the template for amplifying TCR beta CDR3 regions. First-round RT-PCR of the TCR CDR3 relied on the HTBI primer set. TCRdb independently ran MiXCR on the multiplex PCR reads; one entry per CDR3 protein. The sample carries approximately 400,000 distinct CDR3 sequences, more than 15% recorded once. CDR1 and CDR2 from the germline V gene are SEHNR and FQNEAQ (reference sequence). The CDR3 totals 15 residues. Trimming cost V 5 bases and J 0 bases; bases outside gene matches: 4. This clonotype was observed at least ten times.

The chain is built from TRBV7-9 and TRBJ1-5; 7 positions match TRBD1. This clonotype was obtained from a woman under 30 with Graves' hyperthyroidism. Sequenced input: blood. This CDR3 reads CASSPGQFSNQPQHF. For the CDR3, the DNA is TGTGCCAGCAGCCCGGGACAGTTTAGCAATCAGCCCCAGCATTTT.